This entry lists 6 T cell receptor beta chains sequenced from one sample in a study of vaccination and CD4 T cells after COVID-19. Their recognized antigens are unknown. With the Oncomine TCR Beta short-read assay, DNA from cultured CD4+ T cells was sequenced. One entry per CDR3 protein results from TCRdb running MiXCR on the PCR reads. The repertoire has 15,000 to 20,000 distinct CDR3 sequences, approximately 41% of them found once; the top ten carry roughly 8.9%. Indicated treatment: 10-day PBMC culture with coronavirus spike peptide pools or control peptides (ViraFEST assay). Sequenced material: CD4+ T cells from blood, cultured in vitro. Receptor source: a human donor who had recovered from COVID-19.

V and J are TRBV5-1 and TRBJ2-1; 8 nucleotides match TRBD2. From germline, CDR1 is SGHRS and CDR2 YFSETQ. The CDR3 sequence is 14 residues long. Trimming cost V 2 bases and J 7 bases; bases outside gene matches: 5. The CDR3 DNA is TGCGCCAGCAGCTTTAGCGGGGAAGGGAATGAGCAGTTCTTC. As protein: CASSFSGEGNEQFF.

This clonotype came up a few times. This chain uses TRBV7-2 with TRBJ2-1; D gene ambiguous. CDR1 is SGHTA, CDR2 FQGNSA, per germline. The CDR3 spans 14 residues. V was trimmed by 5 bases and J by 7 bases, leaving 15 bases between them. CDR3 region: CASSLSPSPNEQFF. The CDR3 DNA reads as TGTGCCAGCAGCCTGAGCCCTAGTCCTAATGAGCAGTTCTTC.

The rearrangement joins TRBV27 to TRBJ1-6; no firm D call. CDR3 size: 15 residues. The V end was cut by 0 bases, the J end by 12 bases, with 15 bases between. The germline gives CDR1 MNHEY, CDR2 SMNVEV (reference sequence). In nucleotides, the CDR3 is TGTGCCAGCAGTTTATCCCCCGCCGTTGTTTTACCCCTCCACTTT. This codes for CASSLSPAVVLPLHF.

This clonotype was detected only a few times. The junction departs from the called germline gene at one end, perhaps through a read error. The chain has TRBV6-1 and TRBJ1-1; weak D call: TRBD1 (6 bases). The V gene's germline CDR1 is MNHNS and CDR2 SASEGT. There are 12 residues in the CDR3. The CDR3 here is CASSGGGTGAFF. DNA for the CDR3: TGTGCCAGCAGTGGAGGGGGGACTGGAGCTTTCTTT.

As to this clonotype: An end of the junction does not agree with germline; a read error may underlie this. This sequence joins TRBV20-1 and TRBJ1-5; no reliable D call. This CDR3 comprises 14 residues. The germline V gene has CDR1 DFQATT and CDR2 SNEGSKA (reference sequence). CDR3 loop: CSARRGSSDQPQHF. CDR3 bases: TGCAGTGCTAGACGTGGCAGTAGCGATCAGCCCCAGCATTTT.

The gene calls are TRBV5-1 and TRBJ2-2; D is uncertain. Trimming left V 5 bases short and J 1 base short, with 6 bases between. The CDR3 covers 13 residues. CDR1 SGHRS and CDR2 YFSETQ come from the germline V gene. CDR3 amino acids: CASRVQNTGELFF. The DNA of the CDR3 is TGCGCCAGCAGAGTGCAGAACACCGGGGAGCTGTTTTTT.